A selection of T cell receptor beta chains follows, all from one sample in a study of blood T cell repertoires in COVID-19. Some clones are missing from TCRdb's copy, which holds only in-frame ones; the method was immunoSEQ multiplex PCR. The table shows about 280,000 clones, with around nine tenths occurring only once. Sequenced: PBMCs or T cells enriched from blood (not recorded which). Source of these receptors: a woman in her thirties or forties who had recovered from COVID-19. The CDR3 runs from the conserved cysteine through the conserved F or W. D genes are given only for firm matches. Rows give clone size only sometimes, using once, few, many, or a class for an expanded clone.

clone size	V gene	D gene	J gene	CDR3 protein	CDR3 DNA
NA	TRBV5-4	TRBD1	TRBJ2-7	CASSPVPGQGAYEQYF	TGTGCCAGCAGCCCTGTCCCGGGACAGGGGGCCTACGAGCAGTACTTC
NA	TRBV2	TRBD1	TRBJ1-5	CASRGDSSNQPQHF	TGTGCCAGCAGAGGGGACAGCTCAAATCAGCCCCAGCATTTT
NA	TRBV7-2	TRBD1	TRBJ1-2	CASSLTTGGVGYTF	TGTGCCAGCAGCTTAACCACAGGGGGCGTTGGCTACACCTTC
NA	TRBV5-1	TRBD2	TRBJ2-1	CASSASGSSYNEQFF	TGCGCCAGCAGCGCTAGCGGGAGCTCCTACAATGAGCAGTTCTTC
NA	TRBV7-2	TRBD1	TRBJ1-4	CASSSGTGGFHGEKLFF	TGTGCCAGCAGCTCGGGGACAGGGGGCTTTCACGGTGAAAAACTGTTTTTT
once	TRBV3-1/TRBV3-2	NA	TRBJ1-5	CASSQFRGDQPQHF	TGTGCCAGCAGCCAATTTCGGGGGGATCAGCCCCAGCATTTT
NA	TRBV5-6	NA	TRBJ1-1	CASSLFGLDPEAFF	TGTGCCAGCAGCTTGTTCGGGTTGGATCCTGAAGCTTTCTTT
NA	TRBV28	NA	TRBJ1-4	CASSGGGAATNEKLFF	TGTGCCAGCAGCGGCGGTGGGGCCGCAACTAATGAAAAACTGTTTTTT
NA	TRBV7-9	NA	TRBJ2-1	CASSLGRTVPRVDEQFF	TGTGCCAGCAGCTTAGGGCGGACAGTCCCAAGGGTGGATGAGCAGTTCTTC
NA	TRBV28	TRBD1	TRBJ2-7	CASSTFDRDRAYEQYF	TGTGCCAGCAGTACCTTCGACCGGGACAGGGCCTACGAGCAGTACTTC
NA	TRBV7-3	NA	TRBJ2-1	CASSLLGPSSYNEQFF	TGTGCCAGCAGCTTACTGGGCCCGAGCTCCTACAATGAGCAGTTCTTC
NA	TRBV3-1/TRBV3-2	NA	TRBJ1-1	CASNNPSTGNTEAFF	TGTGCCAGCAATAATCCGAGTACAGGGAACACTGAAGCTTTCTTT
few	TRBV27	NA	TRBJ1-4	CASSRFKTNEKLFF	TGTGCCAGCAGCAGGTTCAAGACTAATGAAAAACTGTTTTTT
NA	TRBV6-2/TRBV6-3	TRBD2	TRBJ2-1	CASSYRTSGSDNEQFF	TGTGCCAGCAGTTACAGGACTAGCGGGTCTGACAATGAGCAGTTCTTC
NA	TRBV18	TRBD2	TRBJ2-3	CASSPYEGGPITDTQYF	TGTGCCAGCTCCCCTTATGAGGGAGGGCCGATCACAGATACGCAGTATTTT
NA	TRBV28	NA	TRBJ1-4	CASSLVQGFGKEKLFF	TGTGCCAGCAGTTTAGTTCAGGGCTTTGGGAAGGAAAAACTGTTTTTT
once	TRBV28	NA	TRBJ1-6	CASSFGQGNSPLHF	TGTGCCAGCAGTTTCGGGCAGGGGAATTCACCCCTCCACTTT
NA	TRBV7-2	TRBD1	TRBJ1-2	CASTNWTGGGYTF	TGTGCCAGCACCAATTGGACAGGGGGCGGCTACACCTTC
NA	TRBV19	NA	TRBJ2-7	CASSTQEYEQYF	TGTGCCAGTAGCACCCAAGAGTACGAGCAGTACTTC
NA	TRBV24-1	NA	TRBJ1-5	CATSEGAARNQPQHF	TGTGCCACCAGTGAGGGGGCAGCGCGCAATCAGCCCCAGCATTTT
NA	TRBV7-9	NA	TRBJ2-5	CASSLQGGGYPRETQYF	TGTGCCAGCAGCTTACAGGGGGGAGGATATCCGCGGGAGACCCAGTACTTC
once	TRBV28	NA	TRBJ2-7	CASYERGRGVRQEQYF	TGTGCCAGTTACGAAAGAGGCCGGGGTGTCCGCCAAGAGCAGTACTTC
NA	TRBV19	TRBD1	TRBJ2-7	CASSGAGTGVYEQYF	TGTGCCAGTAGTGGAGCCGGGACAGGGGTGTACGAGCAGTACTTC
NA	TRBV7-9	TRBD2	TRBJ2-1	CASSFSQREGSGEQFF	TGTGCCAGCAGCTTTTCCCAGCGGGAGGGCTCAGGAGAGCAGTTCTTC
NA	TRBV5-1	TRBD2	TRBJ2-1	CASSLSAGAGNEQFF	TGCGCCAGCAGCTTGTCAGCGGGAGCCGGTAATGAGCAGTTCTTC
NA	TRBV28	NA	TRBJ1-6	CASSEALGTKSPLHF	TGTGCCAGCAGTGAGGCCCTCGGTACAAAGTCTCCCCTCCACTTT
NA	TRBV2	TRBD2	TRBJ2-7	CASSGPLAGVGEQYF	TGTGCCAGCAGTGGTCCGCTAGCGGGAGTAGGTGAGCAGTACTTC
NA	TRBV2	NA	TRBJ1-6	CASRWPADSPLHF	TGTGCCAGCCGCTGGCCGGCGGATTCACCCCTCCACTTT
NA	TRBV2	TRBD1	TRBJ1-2	CASSDYTGGFYGYTF	TGTGCCAGCAGCGACTACACAGGGGGCTTCTATGGCTACACCTTC
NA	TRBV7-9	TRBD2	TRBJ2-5	CASSSLAGVGRETQYF	TGTGCCAGCAGCTCCCTGGCGGGAGTAGGTCGAGAGACCCAGTACTTC
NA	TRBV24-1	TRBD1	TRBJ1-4	CATSEGTGSEKLFF	TGTGCCACCAGTGAGGGGACAGGAAGTGAAAAACTGTTTTTT
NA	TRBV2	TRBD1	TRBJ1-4	CASSGDRGQNEKLFF	TGTGCCAGCAGTGGGGACAGGGGGCAGAATGAAAAACTGTTTTTT
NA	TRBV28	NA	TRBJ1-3	CASRLGRQAGNTIYF	TGTGCCAGCAGACTCGGTAGACAGGCTGGAAACACCATATATTTT
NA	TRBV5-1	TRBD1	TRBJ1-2	CASSLVETGGYGYTF	TGCGCCAGCAGCTTGGTGGAGACAGGGGGCTATGGCTACACCTTC
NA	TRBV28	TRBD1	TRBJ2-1	CASSRQGGSYNEQFF	TGTGCCAGCAGTCGACAGGGGGGTTCCTACAATGAGCAGTTCTTC
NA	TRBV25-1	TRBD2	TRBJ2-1	CASSREGVYNEQFF	TGTGCCAGCAGTCGGGAGGGCGTCTACAATGAGCAGTTCTTC
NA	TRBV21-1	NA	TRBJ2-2	CASSPPGASGISGELFF	TGTGCCAGCAGCCCCCCGGGGGCCAGCGGGATATCCGGGGAGCTGTTTTTT
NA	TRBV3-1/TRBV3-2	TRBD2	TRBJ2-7	CASSQTPGKGGSTYEQYF	TGTGCCAGCAGCCAAACGCCCGGCAAAGGCGGGAGTACCTACGAGCAGTACTTC
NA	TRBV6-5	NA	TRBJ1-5	CASSYSGVRSNQPQHF	TGTGCCAGCAGTTACTCAGGGGTCCGTAGCAATCAGCCCCAGCATTTT
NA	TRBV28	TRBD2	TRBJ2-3	CASRRGRARVYTQYF	TGTGCCAGCAGACGGGGGAGGGCCCGTGTGTATACGCAGTATTTT
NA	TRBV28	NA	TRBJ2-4	CASSSGGLAKNIQYF	TGTGCCAGCAGTTCGGGGGGCCTAGCCAAAAACATTCAGTACTTC
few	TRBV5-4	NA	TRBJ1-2	CASSLKLELPGYTF	TGTGCCAGCAGCTTGAAGTTGGAGCTCCCTGGCTACACCTTC
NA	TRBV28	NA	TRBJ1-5	CASSSGYSNQPQHF	TGTGCCAGCAGTAGCGGTTATAGCAATCAGCCCCAGCATTTT
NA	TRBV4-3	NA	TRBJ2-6	CASSQDRDSSGANVLTF	TGCGCCAGCAGCCAAGATCGTGACAGCTCTGGGGCCAACGTCCTGACTTTC
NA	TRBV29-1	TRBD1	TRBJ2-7	CSVEESRGLWEQYF	TGCAGCGTTGAAGAGAGTAGGGGGCTTTGGGAGCAGTACTTC
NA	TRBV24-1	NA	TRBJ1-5	CANSAPQHF	TGTGCCAACTCCGCACCCCAGCATTTT
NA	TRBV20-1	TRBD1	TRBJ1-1	CSARGTGEAFF	TGCAGTGCTAGGGGGACAGGGGAAGCTTTCTTT
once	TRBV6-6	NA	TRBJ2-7	CASSTPGHSGQQYF	TGTGCCAGCAGTACCCCGGGCCACAGCGGGCAGCAGTACTTC